A single sample is the source of the 6 T cell receptor beta chains below, sequenced in a study of blood T cell repertoires in COVID-19. Libraries were prepared by immunoSEQ multiplex PCR; TCRdb keeps only in-frame clonotypes and omits some of them. The data hold about 100,000 clones, with 87% observed a single time. Sequencing was carried out using peripheral blood. The source of these receptors is a woman aged 45-65 years with COVID-19, enrolled during active disease.

V gene TRBV24-1 combines with J gene TRBJ2-2; 8 positions match TRBD1. The CDR3 has 14 amino acids. V dropped 9 bases and J dropped 4; count of bases not matched to a gene: 6. Germline CDR1 KGHDR, CDR2 SFDVKD. The CDR3 protein is CATAGGYGTGELFF. The CDR3 DNA is TGTGCCACCGCAGGGGGCTATGGCACCGGGGAGCTGTTTTTT.

The chain uses TRBV10-3 and TRBJ2-6, with TRBD1 matching over 12 bases. The J segment lost 4 bases and the V segment lost 11 bases, leaving 12 bases of the junction unmatched. This CDR3 has 17 residues. The germline gives CDR1 ENHRY, CDR2 SYGVKD. CDR3 DNA sequence: TGTGCCTCTTTGTCCGGGACAGGGGGCGCCGGGGCCAACGTCCTGACTTTC. Translated: CASLSGTGGAGANVLTF.

The V gene is TRBV11-2, the J gene TRBJ2-3; D may be TRBD2 (7 bases). Deletions cut 4 bases from V and 5 bases from J, with 19 bases between. Germline loops: CDR1 SGHAT, CDR2 FQNNGV. The CDR3 spans 16 residues. The DNA for the CDR3 is TGTGCCAGCAGCTGGGGGAGGGGGGCCTCAGGAGATACGCAGTATTTT. Its protein product is CASSWGRGASGDTQYF. Looking up the rest from reference TRBV11-2 and TRBJ2-3 gives the full variable domain: EAGVAQSPRYKIIEKRQSVAFWCNPISGHATLYWYQQILGQGPKLLIQFQNNGVVDDSQLPKDRFSAERLKGVDSTLKIQPAKLEDSAVYLCASSWGRGASGDTQYFGPGTRLTVL.

The chain links TRBV7-9 to TRBJ1-1; the match to TRBD1 covers 9 bases. With 5 bases clipped from V and 10 bases from J, the junction kept 5 bases outside the gene matches. CDR3 size: 12 residues. Germline assignment: CDR1 SEHNR and CDR2 FQNEAQ (reference sequence). DNA for the CDR3: TGTGCCAGCAGCACGCAGACAGGGGGAGCTTTCTTT. Protein: CASSTQTGGAFF.

This clone was seen only a few times. The V gene is TRBV3-1 (or the pseudogene TRBV3-2), the J gene TRBJ2-7, with a tentative D call TRBD1 (5 bases). This CDR3 is built from 15 residues. V gave up 1 base and J gave up 7 bases, with 17 bases separating them. Germline CDR1 is LGHDT and CDR2 is YNNKEL (reference sequence). Written as DNA, the CDR3 is TGTGCCAGCAGCCAAGGGGGCAGAGTCTATGGGGAGCAGTACTTC. This encodes CASSQGGRVYGEQYF.

V and J are TRBV6-2 or TRBV6-3 and TRBJ2-1, with TRBD2 matching 10 bases. This CDR3 is built from 15 residues. V shed 5 bases, J shed 3 bases, and the junction held 4 bases outside the gene matches. Germline lookup yields CDR1 MNHEY and CDR2 SVGEGT. CDR3 DNA sequence: TGTGCCAGCAGTAGCGGGGGGGCGGACTACAATGAGCAGTTCTTC. Its protein product is CASSSGGADYNEQFF.